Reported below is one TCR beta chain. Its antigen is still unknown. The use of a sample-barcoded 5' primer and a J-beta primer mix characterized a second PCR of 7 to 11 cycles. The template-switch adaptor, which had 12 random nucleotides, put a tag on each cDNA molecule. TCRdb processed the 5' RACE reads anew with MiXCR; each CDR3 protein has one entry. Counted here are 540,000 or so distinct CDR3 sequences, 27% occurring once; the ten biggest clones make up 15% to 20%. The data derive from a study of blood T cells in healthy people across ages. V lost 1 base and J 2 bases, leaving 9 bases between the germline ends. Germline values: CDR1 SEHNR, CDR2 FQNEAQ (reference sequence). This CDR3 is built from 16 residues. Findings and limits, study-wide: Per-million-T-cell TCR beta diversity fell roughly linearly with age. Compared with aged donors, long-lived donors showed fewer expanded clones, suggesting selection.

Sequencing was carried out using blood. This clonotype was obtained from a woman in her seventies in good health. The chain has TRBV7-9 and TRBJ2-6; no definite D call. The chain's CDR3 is CASSLDGSTGANVLTF. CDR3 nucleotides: TGTGCCAGCAGCTTAGACGGCTCCACTGGGGCCAACGTCCTGACTTTC.